Listed below are T cell receptor beta chains from one sample, sequenced in a study of CD8 T cells in Susac syndrome. TCRdb called the immunoSEQ multiplex PCR reads again in MiXCR, with one record for every CDR3 protein. The data show about 120,000 distinct CDR3 sequences, about 94% seen once. The specimen sequenced was CD8+ T cells from PBMCs. The receptors were gathered from a human donor with Susac syndrome. The CDR3 runs from the conserved cysteine through the conserved F or W. The D gene is left open where the match is weak.

j_gene,v_gene,d_gene,CDR3aa
TRBJ2-1,TRBV6-5,TRBD1,CASGGRDRETNEQFF
TRBJ1-2,TRBV12-3/TRBV12-4,.,CASSFQQTYGYTF
TRBJ1-4,TRBV5-1,.,CASSLAEATNEKLFF
TRBJ1-1,TRBV5-6,.,CASSFSGQNTEAFF
TRBJ1-3,TRBV13,.,CASSSAQISGNTIYF
TRBJ1-1,TRBV12-3/TRBV12-4,TRBD1,CASSLAGGSWVNTEAFF
TRBJ1-2,TRBV4-1,TRBD1,CASSQDRDREYGYTF
TRBJ1-1,TRBV4-1,TRBD1,CASSSRDRRDTEAFF
TRBJ2-2,TRBV6-1,TRBD2,CASSPLAGEYTGELFF
TRBJ2-6,TRBV20-1,.,CSARGFVASGANVLTF
TRBJ2-5,TRBV6-5,.,CASSYGGEDQETQYF
TRBJ1-6,TRBV15,.,CATSRVRPYPTTAFNSPLHF
TRBJ2-2,TRBV15,.,CATSRDLAGELFF
TRBJ2-5,TRBV20-1,.,CTHTEQETQYF
TRBJ2-2,TRBV30,.,CAWKSAGSDTGELFF
TRBJ1-5,TRBV6-1,.,CASSPLRVDRKNQPQHF
TRBJ2-2,TRBV7-3,.,CASKPGIYTGELFF
TRBJ2-3,TRBV5-6,TRBD2,CASSTRTSGGAMDTQYF